This is a list of T cell receptor beta chains from one sample in a study of shared clonotypes between healthy human individuals. Profiled with immunoSEQ multiplex PCR; TCRdb holds only in-frame clones, not every one. The data hold some 530,000 clones, with around 85% observed a single time. Source material: PBMCs. These receptors were obtained from a woman between 40 and 55 years old in good health. Some clones in this sample may be carry-over from other donors' samples. Both conserved end residues are part of each CDR3. A D gene is named only where the DNA matches it firmly. Where a row states a size, it is once, few, many or the class of an expanded clone; other rows omit it.

abundance: NA; j_gene: TRBJ1-5; d_gene: NA; v_gene: TRBV12-5; CDR3aa: CASAGPGGQPQHF; CDR3nt: TGTGCTAGTGCTGGGCCGGGGGGTCAGCCCCAGCATTTT
abundance: NA; j_gene: TRBJ1-1; d_gene: NA; v_gene: TRBV7-9; CDR3aa: CASSLSGDTEAFF; CDR3nt: TGTGCCAGCAGCTTATCAGGGGACACTGAAGCTTTCTTT
abundance: NA; j_gene: TRBJ2-2; d_gene: NA; v_gene: TRBV18; CDR3aa: CASSFETGELFF; CDR3nt: TGTGCCAGCTCATTTGAGACCGGGGAGCTGTTTTTT
abundance: once; j_gene: TRBJ2-7; d_gene: NA; v_gene: TRBV15; CDR3aa: CATSRDLFYEQYF; CDR3nt: TGTGCCACCAGCAGAGATCTCTTCTACGAGCAGTACTTC
abundance: once; j_gene: TRBJ2-1; d_gene: TRBD1; v_gene: TRBV10-3; CDR3aa: CAIRTGTGNTNGQFF; CDR3nt: TGTGCCATCAGAACCGGGACAGGGAATACCAATGGGCAGTTCTTC
abundance: NA; j_gene: TRBJ1-2; d_gene: NA; v_gene: TRBV7-9; CDR3aa: CASSHTQANYGYTF; CDR3nt: TGTGCCAGCAGCCACACACAGGCTAACTATGGCTACACCTTC
abundance: NA; j_gene: TRBJ2-2; d_gene: NA; v_gene: TRBV5-1; CDR3aa: CASSFGGSNTGELFF; CDR3nt: TGCGCCAGCAGCTTTGGCGGGTCGAACACCGGGGAGCTGTTTTTT
abundance: NA; j_gene: TRBJ1-1; d_gene: NA; v_gene: TRBV5-1; CDR3aa: CASSFLGPGGDTEAFF; CDR3nt: TGCGCCAGCAGCTTTCTCGGACCCGGAGGGGACACTGAAGCTTTCTTT
abundance: few; j_gene: TRBJ2-7; d_gene: TRBD1; v_gene: TRBV6-5; CDR3aa: CASSYDRAPYEQYF; CDR3nt: TGTGCCAGCAGTTACGACAGGGCTCCCTACGAGCAGTACTTC
abundance: NA; j_gene: TRBJ2-5; d_gene: TRBD1; v_gene: TRBV6-1; CDR3aa: CASSEIRQGGETQYF; CDR3nt: TGTGCCAGCAGTGAAATACGACAGGGTGGGGAGACCCAGTACTTC
abundance: NA; j_gene: TRBJ2-7; d_gene: TRBD1; v_gene: TRBV5-5; CDR3aa: CASSLVAGGSYEQYF; CDR3nt: TGTGCCAGCAGCTTGGTGGCAGGGGGCTCCTACGAGCAGTACTTC
abundance: NA; j_gene: TRBJ2-7; d_gene: TRBD2; v_gene: TRBV7-9; CDR3aa: CASSPVAGDYEQYF; CDR3nt: TGTGCCAGTAGCCCTGTGGCGGGAGACTACGAGCAGTACTTC
abundance: NA; j_gene: TRBJ2-1; d_gene: NA; v_gene: TRBV14; CDR3aa: CASSQGTLIPPNEQFF; CDR3nt: TGTGCCAGCAGCCAAGGGACTCTCATCCCCCCAAATGAGCAGTTCTTC
abundance: once; j_gene: TRBJ2-7; d_gene: NA; v_gene: TRBV6-6; CDR3aa: CASSYASGGRYYEQYF; CDR3nt: TGTGCCAGCAGTTACGCCTCCGGGGGACGCTACTACGAGCAGTACTTC
abundance: once; j_gene: TRBJ2-1; d_gene: NA; v_gene: TRBV7-2; CDR3aa: CASSLVASSYNEQFF; CDR3nt: TGTGCCAGCAGCTTAGTAGCGAGCTCCTACAATGAGCAGTTCTTC
abundance: NA; j_gene: TRBJ2-7; d_gene: TRBD1; v_gene: TRBV5-1; CDR3aa: CSSSSTGTESYEQYF; CDR3nt: TGCTCCAGTAGCTCCACCGGGACAGAGTCCTACGAGCAGTACTTC
abundance: NA; j_gene: TRBJ2-1; d_gene: TRBD2; v_gene: TRBV29-1; CDR3aa: CSAGKREAGNEQFF; CDR3nt: TGCAGCGCAGGAAAGCGGGAGGCGGGTAATGAGCAGTTCTTC
abundance: NA; j_gene: TRBJ2-7; d_gene: NA; v_gene: TRBV29-1; CDR3aa: CSVAGSQSSYEQYF; CDR3nt: TGCAGCGTTGCAGGGTCCCAGAGCTCCTACGAGCAGTACTTC
abundance: NA; j_gene: TRBJ2-1; d_gene: NA; v_gene: TRBV7-9; CDR3aa: CASSSRGDSSSYNEQFF; CDR3nt: TGTGCCAGCAGCTCCAGGGGGGACAGCAGCTCCTACAATGAGCAGTTCTTC
abundance: NA; j_gene: TRBJ1-5; d_gene: NA; v_gene: TRBV7-8; CDR3aa: CASSLSLDPYNQPQHF; CDR3nt: TGTGCCAGCAGCTTATCATTAGACCCTTATAATCAGCCCCAGCATTTT
abundance: NA; j_gene: TRBJ1-1; d_gene: TRBD1; v_gene: TRBV5-5; CDR3aa: CASSRTGRYTEAFF; CDR3nt: TGTGCCAGCAGCCGGACAGGGCGATACACTGAAGCTTTCTTT
abundance: NA; j_gene: TRBJ1-2; d_gene: TRBD1; v_gene: TRBV11-2; CDR3aa: CASSHRRGVWDGYTF; CDR3nt: TGTGCCAGCAGCCACCGCAGGGGGGTGTGGGATGGCTACACCTTC
abundance: few; j_gene: TRBJ1-5; d_gene: NA; v_gene: TRBV19; CDR3aa: CASQWGGVGNQPQHF; CDR3nt: TGTGCCAGCCAATGGGGGGGGGTTGGCAATCAGCCCCAGCATTTT
abundance: NA; j_gene: TRBJ2-5; d_gene: NA; v_gene: TRBV5-1; CDR3aa: CASSSYRQDHLTETQYF; CDR3nt: TGCGCCAGCAGCTCATATAGACAGGATCACCTTACCGAGACCCAGTACTTC
abundance: NA; j_gene: TRBJ2-7; d_gene: NA; v_gene: TRBV6-6; CDR3aa: CASSGPGAGEQYF; CDR3nt: TGTGCCAGCAGCGGCCCGGGGGCCGGCGAGCAGTACTTC
abundance: NA; j_gene: TRBJ2-5; d_gene: TRBD1; v_gene: TRBV7-3; CDR3aa: CASSLDRDQETQYF; CDR3nt: TGTGCCAGCAGCTTGGACAGGGACCAAGAGACCCAGTACTTC
abundance: NA; j_gene: TRBJ2-3; d_gene: TRBD1; v_gene: TRBV11-2; CDR3aa: CASSLDRMTDTQYF; CDR3nt: TGTGCCAGCAGCTTGGACAGGATGACTGATACGCAGTATTTT
abundance: NA; j_gene: TRBJ1-3; d_gene: NA; v_gene: TRBV7-9; CDR3aa: CASSPSLDSYVRNTIYF; CDR3nt: TGTGCCAGCAGCCCTAGCCTGGACAGTTATGTTCGAAACACCATATATTTT
abundance: NA; j_gene: TRBJ1-5; d_gene: NA; v_gene: TRBV11-2; CDR3aa: CASSLDGLPNQPQHF; CDR3nt: TGTGCCAGCAGCTTAGATGGGCTGCCCAATCAGCCCCAGCATTTT
abundance: NA; j_gene: TRBJ2-2; d_gene: NA; v_gene: TRBV7-3; CDR3aa: CASSSTWFASTGELFF; CDR3nt: TGTGCCAGCAGCTCTACATGGTTTGCATCCACCGGGGAGCTGTTTTTT
abundance: NA; j_gene: TRBJ1-6; d_gene: NA; v_gene: TRBV11-2; CDR3aa: CASTLRTDSPLHF; CDR3nt: TGTGCCAGCACCCTCAGGACGGATTCACCCCTCCACTTT
abundance: NA; j_gene: TRBJ2-3; d_gene: NA; v_gene: TRBV7-2; CDR3aa: CASSSPPIDTQYF; CDR3nt: TGTGCCAGCAGCTCCCCCCCAATAGATACGCAGTATTTT
abundance: NA; j_gene: TRBJ2-7; d_gene: NA; v_gene: TRBV9; CDR3aa: CASSGTTYEQYF; CDR3nt: TGTGCCAGCAGCGGAACAACCTACGAGCAGTACTTC
abundance: NA; j_gene: TRBJ1-5; d_gene: TRBD1; v_gene: TRBV30; CDR3aa: CAWSETGNFKVQHF; CDR3nt: TGTGCCTGGAGTGAGACAGGGAATTTCAAGGTCCAGCATTTT
abundance: many; j_gene: TRBJ1-5; d_gene: TRBD1; v_gene: TRBV7-9; CDR3aa: CASSHTGVDQPQHF; CDR3nt: TGTGCCAGCAGCCATACAGGGGTGGATCAGCCCCAGCATTTT
abundance: NA; j_gene: TRBJ2-7; d_gene: NA; v_gene: TRBV25-1; CDR3aa: CASRQGSGYEQYF; CDR3nt: TGTGCCAGCAGACAGGGCTCAGGCTACGAGCAGTACTTC
abundance: NA; j_gene: TRBJ2-2; d_gene: TRBD1; v_gene: TRBV2; CDR3aa: CASRGDSNTGELFF; CDR3nt: TGTGCCAGCAGGGGGGACAGTAACACCGGGGAGCTGTTTTTT
abundance: NA; j_gene: TRBJ2-1; d_gene: TRBD2; v_gene: TRBV7-6; CDR3aa: CASSLRWLAGDEQFF; CDR3nt: TGTGCCAGCAGCTTAAGATGGCTAGCGGGGGATGAGCAGTTCTTC
abundance: once; j_gene: TRBJ1-3; d_gene: NA; v_gene: TRBV18; CDR3aa: CASSPQEGGNTIYF; CDR3nt: TGTGCCAGCTCACCACAGGAAGGGGGAAACACCATATATTTT
abundance: once; j_gene: TRBJ2-2; d_gene: NA; v_gene: TRBV28; CDR3aa: CASSLRGAAGELFF; CDR3nt: TGTGCCAGCAGTTTGCGAGGTGCGGCCGGGGAGCTGTTTTTT
abundance: NA; j_gene: TRBJ2-5; d_gene: TRBD1; v_gene: TRBV11-3; CDR3aa: CASSQGDRGSETQYF; CDR3nt: TGTGCCAGCAGCCAAGGGGACAGGGGTTCAGAGACCCAGTACTTC
abundance: once; j_gene: TRBJ2-1; d_gene: NA; v_gene: TRBV21-1; CDR3aa: CAWGGSYNEQFF; CDR3nt: TGTGCCTGGGGAGGCTCTTACAATGAGCAGTTCTTC
abundance: NA; j_gene: TRBJ1-1; d_gene: NA; v_gene: TRBV11-2; CDR3aa: CASSLIGTEAFF; CDR3nt: TGTGCCAGCAGCTTAATTGGGACTGAAGCCTTCTTT
abundance: NA; j_gene: TRBJ1-2; d_gene: NA; v_gene: TRBV20-1; CDR3aa: CSARDSYGYTF; CDR3nt: TGCAGTGCTAGAGACAGCTATGGCTACACCTTC
abundance: many; j_gene: TRBJ2-7; d_gene: NA; v_gene: TRBV15; CDR3aa: CATSRDRGLAGEQYF; CDR3nt: TGTGCCACCAGCAGAGATCGAGGGCTAGCAGGCGAGCAGTACTTC
abundance: NA; j_gene: TRBJ1-2; d_gene: NA; v_gene: TRBV27; CDR3aa: CASRGLSANYGYTF; CDR3nt: TGTGCCAGCAGGGGACTATCAGCTAACTATGGCTACACCTTC
abundance: NA; j_gene: TRBJ2-5; d_gene: TRBD2; v_gene: TRBV19; CDR3aa: CASSPRGGLAGGLQETQYF; CDR3nt: TGTGCCAGTAGTCCAAGAGGGGGACTAGCGGGAGGCCTCCAAGAGACCCAGTACTTC
abundance: NA; j_gene: TRBJ2-7; d_gene: NA; v_gene: TRBV18; CDR3aa: CASSRSGTGSSYEQYF; CDR3nt: TGTGCCAGCTCACGATCCGGGACGGGAAGCTCCTACGAGCAGTACTTC
abundance: NA; j_gene: TRBJ1-1; d_gene: NA; v_gene: TRBV6-6; CDR3aa: CASSPGRPLNTEAFF; CDR3nt: TGTGCCAGCAGCCCAGGGCGTCCCCTGAACACTGAAGCTTTCTTT
abundance: NA; j_gene: TRBJ1-5; d_gene: NA; v_gene: TRBV10-3; CDR3aa: CAISESNDQPQHF; CDR3nt: TGTGCCATCAGTGAAAGCAACGATCAGCCCCAGCATTTT
abundance: once; j_gene: TRBJ1-5; d_gene: NA; v_gene: TRBV10-3; CDR3aa: CAISEGLEQPQHF; CDR3nt: TGTGCCATCAGTGAGGGTCTGGAGCAGCCCCAGCATTTT
abundance: NA; j_gene: TRBJ2-7; d_gene: TRBD2; v_gene: TRBV27; CDR3aa: CASRPSGRNYEQYF; CDR3nt: TGTGCCAGCAGGCCTAGCGGGAGGAACTACGAGCAGTACTTC
abundance: once; j_gene: TRBJ2-2; d_gene: NA; v_gene: TRBV30; CDR3aa: CAWSPQGFTGELFF; CDR3nt: TGTGCCTGGAGTCCACAGGGATTCACCGGGGAGCTGTTTTTT
abundance: NA; j_gene: TRBJ2-7; d_gene: NA; v_gene: TRBV28; CDR3aa: CASSLIMRVNEQYF; CDR3nt: TGTGCCAGCAGTTTAATAATGCGGGTGAACGAGCAGTACTTC
abundance: once; j_gene: TRBJ1-5; d_gene: NA; v_gene: TRBV2; CDR3aa: CASRRGVSNQPQHF; CDR3nt: TGTGCCAGCAGGAGGGGAGTCAGCAATCAGCCCCAGCATTTT